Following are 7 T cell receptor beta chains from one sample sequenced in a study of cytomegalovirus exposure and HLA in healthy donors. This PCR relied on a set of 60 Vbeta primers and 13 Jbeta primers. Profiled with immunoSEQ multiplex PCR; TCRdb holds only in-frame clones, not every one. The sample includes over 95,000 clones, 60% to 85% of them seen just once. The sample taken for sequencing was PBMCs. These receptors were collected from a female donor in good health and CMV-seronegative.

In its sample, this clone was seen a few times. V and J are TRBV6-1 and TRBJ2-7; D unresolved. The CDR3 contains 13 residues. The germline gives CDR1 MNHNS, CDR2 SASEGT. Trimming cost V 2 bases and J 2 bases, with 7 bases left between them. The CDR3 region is CASSERLPYEQYF. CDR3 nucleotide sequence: TGTGCCAGCAGTGAACGGTTGCCCTACGAGCAGTACTTC.

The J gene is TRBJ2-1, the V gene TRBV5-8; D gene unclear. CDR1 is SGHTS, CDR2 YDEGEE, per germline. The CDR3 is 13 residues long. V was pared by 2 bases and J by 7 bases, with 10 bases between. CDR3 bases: TGTGCCAGCAGCTTTAGAGGAGAAAATGAGCAGTTCTTC. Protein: CASSFRGENEQFF.

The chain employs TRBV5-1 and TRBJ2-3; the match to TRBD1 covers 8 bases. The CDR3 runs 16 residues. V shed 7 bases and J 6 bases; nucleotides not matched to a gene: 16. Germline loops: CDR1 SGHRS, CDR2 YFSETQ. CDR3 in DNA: TGCGCCAGCGGCCTGGGGGACGGACAGGGAACCGATACGCAGTATTTT. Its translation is CASGLGDGQGTDTQYF.

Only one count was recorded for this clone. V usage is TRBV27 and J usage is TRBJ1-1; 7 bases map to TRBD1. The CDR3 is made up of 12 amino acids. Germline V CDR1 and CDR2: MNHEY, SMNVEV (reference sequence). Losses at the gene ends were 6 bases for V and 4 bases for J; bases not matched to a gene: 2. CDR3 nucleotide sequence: TGTGCCAGCAGGGCAGGGGGCACTGAAGCTTTCTTT. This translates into CASRAGGTEAFF.

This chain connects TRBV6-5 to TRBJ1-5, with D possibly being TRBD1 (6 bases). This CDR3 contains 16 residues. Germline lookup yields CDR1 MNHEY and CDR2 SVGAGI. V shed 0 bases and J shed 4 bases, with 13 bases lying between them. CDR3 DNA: TGTGCCAGCAGTTACTCGAGCAGGGGTCATAATCAGCCCCAGCATTTT. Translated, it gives CASSYSSRGHNQPQHF.

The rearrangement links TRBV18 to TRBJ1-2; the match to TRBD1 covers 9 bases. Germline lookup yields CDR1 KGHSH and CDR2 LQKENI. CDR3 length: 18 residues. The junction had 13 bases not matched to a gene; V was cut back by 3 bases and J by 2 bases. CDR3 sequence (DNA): TGTGCCAGCTCACCTGCCGCGGGACAGGGAGTGAAAAACTATGGCTACACCTTC. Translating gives CASSPAAGQGVKNYGYTF.

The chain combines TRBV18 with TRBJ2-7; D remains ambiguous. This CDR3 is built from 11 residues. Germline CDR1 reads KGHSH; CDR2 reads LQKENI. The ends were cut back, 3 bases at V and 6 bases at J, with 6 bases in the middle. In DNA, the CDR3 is TGTGCCAGCTCACCTTCGGGCGAGCAGTACTTC. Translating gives CASSPSGEQYF.